Below are 3 T cell receptor beta chains sequenced from a single sample in a study of T-cell memory formation after mild COVID-19. A single record per CDR3 protein comes from TCRdb applying MiXCR to the 5' RACE reads. The sample has roughly 350,000 distinct CDR3 sequences; under 25% are singletons. Sequencing input: PBMCs or a T cell subset sorted from them (not recorded which). The receptors were gathered from an adult woman who had mild COVID-19 (a few samples of this study predate the infection). Cell type and time point are not known.

Points on this clonotype: One junction end does not reproduce the germline sequence, and a read error may be involved. V and J are TRBV7-7 and TRBJ2-5; perhaps TRBD2 as D (7 bases). CDR3 length: 15 residues. Per the germline V gene, CDR1 is SSHAT and CDR2 is FNYEAQ (reference sequence). Here the CDR3 DNA reads TGTGCTAGCAGCTCTGCCCGGGGGGCCGAGGAGACCCAGTACTTC. It is translated as CASSSARGAEETQYF.

The rearrangement joins TRBV4-3 to TRBJ2-7; 7 nucleotides agree with TRBD2. With V trimmed by 4 bases and J by 3 bases, 6 bases remained unmatched. CDR1 and CDR2 from the germline V gene are LGHNA and YSLEER. CDR3 length equals 14 residues. The CDR3 is CASSPYGGGYEQYF. The CDR3 nucleotides read TGCGCCAGCAGCCCTTATGGGGGGGGCTACGAGCAGTACTTC.

This clonotype was seen repeatedly, ten times or more. The chain is built from TRBV7-6 and TRBJ2-3; D remains ambiguous. The ends were cut back, 3 bases at V and 1 base at J, with 11 bases in the middle. CDR1 is SGHVS, CDR2 FNYEAQ, per germline. CDR3 length equals 15 residues. The DNA of the CDR3 is TGTGCCAGCAGCTTCCAGCCGGGTGGCACAGATACGCAGTATTTT. The encoded protein is CASSFQPGGTDTQYF.